This TCR beta chain was identified in a study of T-cell memory formation after mild COVID-19. Study-wide results and caveats: Prior to infection, memory already included some responding clones, suggesting cross-reactive memory joined. A second wave of clones peaked on day 37, and their SARS-CoV-2 specificity went unconfirmed.

Constant-segment primers served in 5'RACE that generated TCR alpha and TCR beta cDNA libraries bearing sample barcodes and UMIs. One entry per CDR3 protein, called by TCRdb with MiXCR from the 5' RACE reads. The sample consists of about 390,000 distinct CDR3 sequences, roughly 21% of them appearing once. With respect to this clonotype: Antigen unknown.

This sequence was found in an adult woman who had mild COVID-19 (a few samples of this study predate the infection). Cell type and time point are not known. The specimen was PBMCs or a T cell subset sorted from them (not recorded which).

CDR3 DNA sequence: TGCGCCAGCAGCTTGGGAGGGGTAGAGCAGTTCTTC. Protein sequence: CASSLGGVEQFF. The V call is TRBV5-1, the J call TRBJ2-1, with D perhaps matching TRBD1 or TRBD2 (5 bases each). The V gene's germline CDR1 is SGHRS and CDR2 YFSETQ. The V end lost 0 bases, the J end lost 10 bases, and 8 bases lay between the germline ends. There are 12 residues in the CDR3.